Presented here are 11 T cell receptor beta chains from one specimen sequenced in a study of T cells in Graves' hyperthyroidism and ophthalmopathy. The investigators amplified TCR beta CDR3 regions from RNA transcripts. With the HTBI primer set, the TCR CDR3 went through a first round of RT-PCR. Each CDR3 protein gets one entry after TCRdb re-called the multiplex PCR reads with MiXCR. This table holds some 570,000 distinct CDR3 sequences, around 14% found once. Source material: blood. Source of these receptors: a woman aged 18-29 years with Graves' ophthalmopathy.

This clonotype has only a few counts. V is TRBV7-2 and J is TRBJ2-7, with TRBD2 matching over 7 bases. The J segment lost 4 bases and the V segment lost 6 bases, leaving 12 bases of the junction unmatched. From germline, CDR1 is SGHTA and CDR2 FQGNSA. The CDR3 is 15 residues long. The CDR3 sequence: CASRQTSGATYEQYF. The DNA for the CDR3 is TGTGCCAGCAGGCAAACAAGCGGGGCAACTTACGAGCAGTACTTC.

There are many counts of this clonotype. The rearrangement links TRBV12-3 or TRBV12-4 to TRBJ2-3; 9 nucleotides line up with TRBD2. The ends lost 8 bases at V and 6 bases at J; junction bases unmatched: 12. The CDR3 has 15 amino acids. The CDR3 sequence: CASYAGGPVYDTQYF. The CDR3 DNA is TGTGCCAGCTATGCGGGAGGGCCTGTGTATGATACGCAGTATTTT.

This clonotype was picked up many times. The V and J genes are TRBV20-1 and TRBJ2-1, with TRBD1 matching over 7 bases. Losses at the gene ends were 5 bases for V and 6 bases for J; bases not matched to a gene: 7. CDR1 DFQATT and CDR2 SNEGSKA come from the germline V gene (reference sequence). This CDR3 comprises 13 residues. In nucleotides, the CDR3 is TGCAGTGCTGAATATACAGGGGTCAATGAGCAGTTCTTC. Protein sequence: CSAEYTGVNEQFF.

The V and J genes are TRBV7-9 and TRBJ2-7; 8 nucleotides agree with TRBD1. The CDR3 spans 20 residues. The V gene end was trimmed by 3 bases and the J gene end by 2 bases; junction bases not matched to a gene: 21. The germline V gene has CDR1 SEHNR and CDR2 FQNEAQ (reference sequence). The CDR3 reads CASSLVEGQVLTRFAYEQYF. CDR3 nucleotides: TGTGCCAGCAGCTTGGTTGAGGGACAGGTGCTTACCCGTTTTGCCTACGAGCAGTACTTC.

The J gene is TRBJ2-1, the V gene TRBV25-1; possible D gene TRBD1, 5 bases. Germline V lookup: CDR1 MGHDK, CDR2 SYGVNS. The CDR3 loop spans 14 amino acids. V gave up 5 bases and J gave up 4 bases, with 12 bases separating them. CDR3 residues: CASSSGYGYNEQFF. The CDR3 nucleotides read TGTGCCAGCAGTTCAGGGTATGGGTACAATGAGCAGTTCTTC.

The CDR3 sequence: CASSYQAAGANVLTF. The CDR3 nucleotides are TGTGCCAGCAGTTACCAAGCTGCTGGGGCCAACGTCCTGACTTTC. This chain joins TRBV6-2 or TRBV6-3 and TRBJ2-6, with D unresolved. The V gene's germline CDR1 is MNHEY and CDR2 SVGEGT. This CDR3 comprises 15 residues. Trimming left V 2 bases short and J 2 bases short, with 7 bases between.

Ten or more counts support this clonotype. The J gene is TRBJ2-1, the V gene TRBV7-2, with TRBD2 matching 12 bases. V shed 4 bases and J 7 bases; nucleotides not matched to a gene: 5. Germline V CDR1 and CDR2: SGHTA, FQGNSA. The CDR3 has 15 amino acids. The CDR3, as DNA: TGTGCCAGCAGCTGGACCGGGACTAGCGGGAATGAGCAGTTCTTC. Protein product: CASSWTGTSGNEQFF.

The chain joins TRBV6-2 or TRBV6-3 to TRBJ2-1, with D maybe TRBD1 (6 bases). CDR3 length equals 14 residues. The germline V gene has CDR1 MNHEY and CDR2 SVGEGT. Trimming cost V 6 bases and J 4 bases, with 13 bases left between them. The CDR3 here is CASRNRDHYNEQFF. The CDR3 DNA sequence: TGTGCCAGCAGGAACAGGGACCATTACAATGAGCAGTTCTTC.

This clonotype was observed many times. The gene calls are TRBV20-1 and TRBJ2-7; 12 bases map to TRBD2. The trim removed 0 bases at V and 7 bases at J, leaving 16 bases unmatched. This CDR3 is 18 amino acids long. The V gene's germline CDR1 is DFQATT and CDR2 SNEGSKA (reference sequence). The CDR3 reads CSARDHLPTSGRFWEQYF. CDR3 nucleotides: TGCAGTGCTAGAGATCACCTCCCGACTAGCGGGAGATTTTGGGAGCAGTACTTC.

A word on this clonotype: A much larger clone is a single base away; this may be a read error. The genes are TRBV28 and TRBJ2-2, with D hard to call. The CDR3 loop spans 15 amino acids. In germline, CDR1 is MDHEN, CDR2 SYDVKM. Written as DNA, the CDR3 is TGTGTCAGCACCCCCAGGCCCAGGTCCGCCGGGGAGCTGTTTTTT. It yields the protein CVSTPRPRSAGELFF. Combining the CDR3 with reference TRBV28 and TRBJ2-2 gives the whole variable domain DVKVTQSSRYLVKRTGEKVFLECVQDMDHENMFWYRQDPGLGLRLIYFSYDVKMKEKGDIPEGYSVSREKKERFSLILESASTNQTSMYLCVSTPRPRSAGELFFGEGSRLTVL.

V is TRBV2 and J is TRBJ2-5, with D perhaps TRBD2 (6 bases). The CDR3 is made up of 10 amino acids. V lost 4 bases to trimming and J lost 13 bases, with 10 bases between them. The germline V gene encodes CDR1 SNHLY and CDR2 FYNNEI. The CDR3 nucleotides are TGTGCCAGCAGTGGGAGGGCCCCGTACTTC. This translates into CASSGRAPYF.